One sample yielded the 8 T cell receptor beta chains listed below, sequenced in a study of blood T cell repertoires in COVID-19. Only in-frame clones appear in the TCRdb table, and some are missing; sequencing was by immunoSEQ multiplex PCR. The table shows 300,000 to 450,000 clones, with 70% to 90% occurring only once. The sample consisted of PBMCs or T cells enriched from blood (not recorded which). The receptors were sampled from a woman under 30 who had recovered from COVID-19.

The chain uses TRBV7-2 and TRBJ2-5; TRBD1 aligns across 10 bases. The V gene's germline CDR1 is SGHTA and CDR2 FQGNSA. Unmatched junction bases numbered 8, after V lost 3 bases and J lost 4 bases. The CDR3 is made up of 16 amino acids. CDR3 sequence: CASSFTMGQGRETQYF. The CDR3 region has the DNA TGTGCCAGCAGCTTCACCATGGGACAGGGGAGAGAGACCCAGTACTTC.

This chain links TRBV29-1 with TRBJ2-3, with 8 positions matching TRBD2. In germline, CDR1 is SQVTM, CDR2 ANQGSEA. The CDR3 runs 13 residues. The V and J ends lost 8 bases and 6 bases, in that order; junction bases with no gene match: 10. The CDR3 DNA is TGCAGCTCCGGGAGGGGCCTCACCGATACGCAGTATTTT. It codes for CSSGRGLTDTQYF.

V gene TRBV5-6 combines with J gene TRBJ1-6, with TRBD1 identical over 9 bases. This CDR3 spans 16 amino acids. The germline CDR1 and CDR2 sequences are SGHDT and YYEEEE. The junction had 9 bases not matched to a gene; V was cut back by 4 bases and J by 7 bases. CDR3 DNA sequence: TGTGCCAGCAGCCTTAAGGACAGGGGTTGGAATTCACCCCTCCACTTT. Protein: CASSLKDRGWNSPLHF.

The rearrangement links TRBV29-1 to TRBJ1-2; D uncertain. Germline lookup yields CDR1 SQVTM and CDR2 ANQGSEA. Trimming removed 0 bases at V and 0 bases at J, with 17 bases between. CDR3 length: 17 amino acids. CDR3 loop: CSVEDANNRAANYGYTF. CDR3 DNA: TGCAGCGTTGAAGATGCCAACAACCGAGCGGCTAACTATGGCTACACCTTC.

For the CDR3, the DNA is TGTGCCAGCAGCCCTGACAGAAATTCACCCCTCCACTTT. This codes for CASSPDRNSPLHF. This rearrangement joins TRBV7-9 to TRBJ1-6; maybe TRBD1 (5 bases). V gave up 5 bases and J gave up 7 bases, with 9 bases separating them. This CDR3 comprises 13 residues. Germline CDR1 reads SEHNR; CDR2 reads FQNEAQ (reference sequence).

V usage is TRBV30 and J usage is TRBJ1-6; possibly TRBD1 for D (5 bases). CDR1 and CDR2 from the germline V gene are GTSNPN and SVGIG (reference sequence). This CDR3 region has 15 residues. The V end lost 5 bases, the J end lost 7 bases, and 18 bases lay between the germline ends. The CDR3 coding sequence is TGTGCCTGGTCACCAGGGTGGAGGGGAAATTCACCCCTCCACTTT. This translates into CAWSPGWRGNSPLHF.

The chain joins TRBV6-5 to TRBJ1-2, with 7 bases fitting TRBD1. Germline values: CDR1 MNHEY, CDR2 SVGAGI. V dropped 11 bases and J dropped 3; count of bases not matched to a gene: 15. This CDR3 is 15 amino acids long. CDR3 protein: CAAAGGRGADYGYTF. In DNA form, the CDR3 reads TGTGCCGCGGCAGGGGGGAGAGGGGCGGACTATGGCTACACCTTC.

This rearrangement joins TRBV11-1 to TRBJ1-6; perhaps TRBD1 as D (5 bases). The germline CDR1 and CDR2 sequences are SGHAT and FQDESV (reference sequence). V dropped 6 bases and J dropped 6 bases, with 12 bases sitting between them. This CDR3 contains 14 residues. This CDR3 is CASRGQGLNSPLHF. In DNA, the CDR3 is TGTGCCAGCAGGGGGCAGGGCCTTAATTCACCCCTCCACTTT.